This entry describes one T cell receptor beta chain. Which antigen it targets is not known. No per-base quality is available; no much larger clone lies one base away. Collaborating institutions collected whole blood in K2EDTA tubes following their own protocols. For TCRbeta analysis, collaborators shipped samples as frozen whole blood, isolated PBMCs, or DNA extracted from either of those sample types. TCRbeta CDR3 regions were amplified from genomic DNA using the immunoSEQ Assay, a bias-controlled multiplex PCR. On the authors' methods: The number of nucleated cells in each sample was estimated from the amplification of reference gene primers within the assay. Sequence reads were collapsed and filtered to measure the absolute abundance of every unique TCRbeta CDR3 rearrangement. For each sample, productive Simpson clonality was calculated as the square root of Simpson's diversity index across productive rearrangements. This is the immuneACCESS table as TCRdb keeps it, with only in-frame sequences that have V and J called. A part of the clones is gone; compared with another copy, unresolved V genes explain less than half, and the rest is unexplained. Clonal size and the V and J genes are those of that table, whereas D and trimming came from the DNA. The sample yields around 59,000 clones; 80% were counted once. Approximately 7.2% of the sample comes from the top ten.

CDR1 and CDR2 were assigned from the germline V gene as SGHTA and FQGTGA. V and J lose 5 bases and 4 bases, and a span of 17 bases separates them. Including cysteine and phenylalanine, the CDR3 has 16 amino acids. Left in the record is the CDR3 DNA by itself, 48 bases read in frame from the first base. This record belongs to a study of blood T cell repertoires in COVID-19 (dated by TCRdb to 2018 to 2020). Concerning the study at large: Samples from collaborators originated in the United States, Italy and Spain and spanned both the acute and convalescent phases of COVID-19. The prospective study material was composed of cDNA or gDNA derived from T cells, B-cell-depleted T cells, or PBMCs. Subjects who had been exposed to COVID-19, were actively infected with it, or had recovered from it provided the deeply sampled blood TCRbeta repertoires that made up the dataset. The repertoires were released in a freely available public database meant as a resource for research on the immune response to SARS-CoV-2. Samples were obtained from the ongoing ImmuneRACE study (first 160 participants) and from about 1,300 subjects provided by 6 global collaborators. Nearly every sample came with metadata listing a de-identified subject ID, COVID-19 status, age in years and sex. Where available, HLA class I and class II types were obtained from metadata supplied by the sample provider rather than from assay-based typing. The paper as a whole reports these results and caveats: Clinical and demographic metadata were provided uncurated, with the amount varying by source and participant.

The sequencing input was peripheral blood. Recombination joined TRBV7-3 with TRBJ2-2, with no confident D gene call. The TCR comes from a man aged 60 to 75 with acute or convalescent COVID-19. The bases are TGTGCCAGCAGCCCGACCGACGGATTAGCCACCGGGGAGCTGTTTTTT. The encoded protein is CASSPTDGLATGELFF.